The rows below give T cell receptor beta chains drawn from one sample of a study of cytomegalovirus exposure and HLA in healthy donors. Libraries were prepared by immunoSEQ multiplex PCR; TCRdb keeps only in-frame clonotypes and omits some of them. The data hold roughly 150,000 clones, with around 82% observed a single time. The material sequenced was PBMCs. These TCRs come from a woman in her thirties or forties in good health and CMV-seropositive. Each CDR3 is given with its conserved first and last residue. Each record gives: CDR3 length, J gene, V gene, CDR3 protein.

CDR3 length: 15; J gene: TRBJ1-2; V gene: TRBV4-2; CDR3 protein: CASSPTQGADYGYTF
CDR3 length: 14; J gene: TRBJ2-7; V gene: TRBV5-8; CDR3 protein: CASTKAGASYEQYF
CDR3 length: 18; J gene: TRBJ2-7; V gene: TRBV6-4; CDR3 protein: CASSDSTPGTGGVYEQYF
CDR3 length: 15; J gene: TRBJ2-1; V gene: TRBV14; CDR3 protein: CASSQDWGRAWEQFF
CDR3 length: 14; J gene: TRBJ1-1; V gene: TRBV6-5; CDR3 protein: CASIDQGGDTEAFF
CDR3 length: 15; J gene: TRBJ2-6; V gene: TRBV18; CDR3 protein: CASSPGTGGANVLTF
CDR3 length: 13; J gene: TRBJ2-2; V gene: TRBV7-9; CDR3 protein: CASSLQITGELFF
CDR3 length: 15; J gene: TRBJ2-1; V gene: TRBV5-1; CDR3 protein: CASSLRAGGFNEQFF
CDR3 length: 14; J gene: TRBJ2-7; V gene: TRBV6-5; CDR3 protein: CATLGLAGGYEQYF
CDR3 length: 18; J gene: TRBJ2-7; V gene: TRBV27; CDR3 protein: CASSETGLAVHSSYEQYF
CDR3 length: 17; J gene: TRBJ2-3; V gene: TRBV4-1; CDR3 protein: CASSQDPPGQGADTQYF
CDR3 length: 12; J gene: TRBJ1-2; V gene: TRBV6-5; CDR3 protein: CATKDRNYGYTF